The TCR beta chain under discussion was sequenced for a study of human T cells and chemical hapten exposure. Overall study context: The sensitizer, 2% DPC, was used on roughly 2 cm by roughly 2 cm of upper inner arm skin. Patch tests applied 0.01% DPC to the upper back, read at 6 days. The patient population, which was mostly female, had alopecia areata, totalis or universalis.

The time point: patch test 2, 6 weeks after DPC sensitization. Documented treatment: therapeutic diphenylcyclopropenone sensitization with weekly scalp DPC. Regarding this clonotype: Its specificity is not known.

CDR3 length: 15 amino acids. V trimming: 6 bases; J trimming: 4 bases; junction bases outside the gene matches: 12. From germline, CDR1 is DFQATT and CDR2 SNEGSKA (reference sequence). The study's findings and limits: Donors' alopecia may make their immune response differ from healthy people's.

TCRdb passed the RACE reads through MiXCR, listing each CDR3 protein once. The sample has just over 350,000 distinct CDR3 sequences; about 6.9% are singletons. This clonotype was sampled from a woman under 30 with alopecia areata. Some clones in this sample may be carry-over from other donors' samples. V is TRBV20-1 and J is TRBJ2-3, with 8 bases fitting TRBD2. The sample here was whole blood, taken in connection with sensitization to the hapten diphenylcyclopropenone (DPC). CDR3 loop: CSAKPGGATSDTQYF. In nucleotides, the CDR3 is TGCAGTGCGAAGCCGGGGGGGGCCACCTCAGATACGCAGTATTTT.